This TCR beta chain was sequenced in a study of beta chain features in type 1 diabetes. This clone appeared a single time. Antigen specificity is unknown. Every isolated RNA sample was fully reverse transcribed, so sequencing captured expressed TCRB transcripts. TCRdb keeps only in-frame clones here, not all; method: immunoSEQ multiplex PCR. Of approximately 730,000 clones in the sample, 13% were seen once. Study-wide results and caveats: The study found that naive, central memory and Treg TCRB repertoires appeared more similar in patients than in healthy donors. When Type 1 diabetes patients were examined, their TCRB CDR3s proved moderately but significantly shorter in all four CD4+ subsets. Cells that show high TCR expression could be over-represented by cDNA sequencing.

In germline, CDR1 is SGHNT, CDR2 YYREEE (reference sequence). Germline trimming cut 1 base from V and 1 base from J; bases unmatched to any gene: 9. This CDR3 is built from 18 residues. The J gene is TRBJ2-5, the V gene TRBV5-4, with 11 bases lining up with TRBD2. The sample consisted of naive CD4+ T cells from blood. The clonotype was recovered from a man younger than 35 with type 1 diabetes. CDR3: CASSLSAASGGIQETQYF. CDR3 sequence (DNA): TGTGCCAGCAGCTTGTCGGCGGCTAGCGGGGGGATCCAAGAGACCCAGTACTTC.